This TCR beta chain was sequenced in a study of T cells in Graves' hyperthyroidism and ophthalmopathy. Background on the study: Initial diagnosis, before any treatment, was when peripheral blood was collected.

The junction had 10 bases not matched to a gene; V was cut back by 3 bases and J by 4 bases. There are 17 residues in the CDR3. Germline CDR1 and CDR2: SGHVS and FQNEAQ. RNA transcripts gave rise to amplified TCR beta CDR3 regions. The TCR CDR3 first-round RT-PCR relied on the HTBI primer set. TCRdb processed the multiplex PCR reads anew with MiXCR; each CDR3 protein has one entry. The data hold 640,000 or so distinct CDR3 sequences, with around 14% observed a single time. This clonotype was observed at least ten times. Specimen: blood. The chain recombines TRBV7-8 with TRBJ2-3; 10 positions match TRBD2. This TCR was recovered from a woman aged 18 to 35 with Graves' ophthalmopathy. The CDR3 spells CASSFFSGRARPDTQYF. The CDR3 nucleotides read TGTGCCAGCAGCTTTTTCAGCGGGAGGGCCAGACCAGATACGCAGTATTTT.